These 32 T cell receptor beta chains share one sample of origin, sequenced in a study of blood T cell repertoires in COVID-19. The data were produced by immunoSEQ multiplex PCR, yet TCRdb's version contains in-frame clones alone and is incomplete. The sample shows around 300,000 clones, 88% of them seen only once. The material sequenced was PBMCs or T cells enriched from blood (not recorded which). The receptor set was obtained from a man younger than 40 who had recovered from COVID-19.

The J gene is TRBJ2-5, the V gene TRBV5-1, with TRBD2 as a possible D gene (5 bases). The length of the CDR3 is 14 residues. Trimming cost V 4 bases and J 1 base, with 11 bases left between them. In germline, CDR1 is SGHRS, CDR2 YFSETQ. CDR3 DNA: TGCGCCAGCAGCGGAGGAATTTTCCAAGAGACCCAGTACTTC. Its translation: CASSGGIFQETQYF.

This rearrangement joins TRBV10-3 to TRBJ1-1, with D perhaps TRBD1 (5 bases). Trimming pared 3 bases from V and 1 base from J, leaving 12 bases between. CDR1 and CDR2 from the germline V gene are ENHRY and SYGVKD. The CDR3 consists of 15 residues. The CDR3 DNA follows: TGTGCCATCAGTGACTGGGGCAGTCCGAACACTGAAGCTTTCTTT. The encoded protein is CAISDWGSPNTEAFF.

The chain employs TRBV19 and TRBJ1-1; D is possibly TRBD1 (5 bases). V lost 5 bases and J 4 bases, leaving 8 bases between the germline ends. The germline V gene encodes CDR1 LNHDA and CDR2 SQIVND (reference sequence). The CDR3 extends over 12 amino acids. For the CDR3, the DNA is TGTGCCAGTAGTCTGGGGCGCACTGAAGCTTTCTTT. Encoded protein: CASSLGRTEAFF.

This chain links TRBV5-1 with TRBJ1-5, with 8 bases aligning to TRBD1. This CDR3 region has 14 residues. The V and J ends lost 4 bases and 6 bases, in that order; junction bases with no gene match: 6. The germline CDR1 and CDR2 sequences are SGHRS and YFSETQ. The CDR3 DNA follows: TGCGCCAGCAGCATCCAGGGGGCCGGTCAGCCCCAGCATTTT. Protein sequence: CASSIQGAGQPQHF. The full variable domain, its missing parts supplied by reference TRBV5-1 and TRBJ1-5, is KAGVTQTPRYLIKTRGQQVTLSCSPISGHRSVSWYQQTPGQGLQFLFEYFSETQRNKGNFPGRFSGRQFSNSRSEMNVSTLELGDSALYLCASSIQGAGQPQHFGDGTRLSIL.

The chain employs TRBV28 and TRBJ1-5, with TRBD1 identical over 12 bases. There are 17 residues in the CDR3. Germline CDR1 is MDHEN and CDR2 is SYDVKM. V was pared by 3 bases and J by 6 bases, with 9 bases of the junction left unmatched. The DNA of the CDR3 is TGTGCCAGCAGTTTGGCTGCGGGACAGGGGGCGCGTCAGCCCCAGCATTTT. This gives the protein CASSLAAGQGARQPQHF.

V gene TRBV6-1 combines with J gene TRBJ1-4, with D possibly being TRBD1 (6 bases). In germline, CDR1 is MNHNS, CDR2 SASEGT. The CDR3 length is 14 residues. With 2 bases removed from V and 4 bases from J, the gap between germline ends came to 8 bases. The CDR3 here is CASSETQGNEKLFF. CDR3 DNA: TGTGCCAGCAGTGAAACACAGGGTAATGAAAAACTGTTTTTT.

This rearrangement joins TRBV7-9 to TRBJ1-6; no clear D gene. Germline CDR1 reads SEHNR; CDR2 reads FQNEAQ (reference sequence). The V gene lost 4 bases and the J gene lost 7 bases, with 14 bases spanning the gap. The CDR3 runs to 15 residues. CDR3 sequence: CASSSAAMRNSPLHF. Here the CDR3 DNA reads TGTGCCAGCAGCTCAGCCGCGATGAGGAATTCACCCCTCCACTTT.

This clone was seen once. The chain uses TRBV5-1 and TRBJ1-2; 9 positions agree with TRBD1. The V gene end was trimmed by 4 bases and the J gene end by 5 bases; junction bases not matched to a gene: 9. This CDR3 is built from 15 residues. Germline lookup yields CDR1 SGHRS and CDR2 YFSETQ. CDR3 amino acids: CASSPSTGGIYGYTF. CDR3 in DNA: TGCGCCAGCAGCCCCTCGACAGGGGGGATTTATGGCTACACCTTC.

V and J are TRBV28 and TRBJ1-1; D not resolved. The germline CDR1 and CDR2 sequences are MDHEN and SYDVKM. This CDR3 region has 10 residues. V lost 8 bases and J lost 6, with 7 bases in between. The CDR3, as DNA: TGTGCCAGCGGAGAACCTGAAGCTTTCTTT. Its protein product is CASGEPEAFF.

The chain has TRBV2 and TRBJ2-3, with D possibly being TRBD2 (6 bases). Germline values: CDR1 SNHLY, CDR2 FYNNEI. The CDR3 loop spans 15 amino acids. Between the trimmed V and J ends, which lost 3 bases and 2 bases, there was a span of 12 bases. CDR3 in amino acids: CASSEGGATTDTQYF. In nucleotides, the CDR3 is TGTGCCAGCAGTGAGGGGGGAGCTACCACAGATACGCAGTATTTT.

The CDR3, as DNA: TGTGCCAGCAGTGAATTGCAGACGGGGGGTGAGCAGTTCTTC. Translation: CASSELQTGGEQFF. The chain carries TRBV6-1 and TRBJ2-1, with 7 bases that match TRBD2. With V trimmed by 2 bases and J by 9 bases, 7 bases remained unmatched. The CDR3 covers 14 residues. CDR1 is MNHNS and CDR2 is SASEGT in the germline V gene.

J is TRBJ1-1 and V is TRBV6-6, with D perhaps matching TRBD1 (6 bases). The length of the CDR3 is 13 residues. CDR1 is MNHNY, CDR2 SVGAGI, per germline (reference sequence). V was clipped by 6 bases and J by 6 bases, with 14 bases between them. The chain's CDR3 is CASRSSQGPEAFF. The CDR3 DNA follows: TGTGCCAGCAGGTCTTCCCAGGGGCCTGAAGCTTTCTTT.

This rearrangement joins TRBV20-1 to TRBJ1-2, with D uncertain. The germline V gene encodes CDR1 DFQATT and CDR2 SNEGSKA (reference sequence). The CDR3 consists of 10 residues. Between the trimmed V and J ends, which lost 6 bases and 7 bases, there was a span of 9 bases. This CDR3 is CSAGSGGYTF. As DNA, the CDR3 is TGCAGTGCGGGGAGCGGTGGCTACACCTTC.

The V and J genes are TRBV28 and TRBJ1-5, with D possibly matching TRBD1 (5 bases). Germline CDR1 is MDHEN and CDR2 is SYDVKM. The CDR3 is made up of 13 amino acids. The V gene lost 1 base and the J gene lost 6 bases, with 7 bases spanning the gap. In DNA, the CDR3 is TGTGCCAGCAGTTTATCCGACAGTCAGCCCCAGCATTTT. Translated, it gives CASSLSDSQPQHF.

This clone was detected once. V and J are TRBV5-1 and TRBJ1-6; D call uncertain. Trimming removed 5 bases at V and 7 bases at J, with 10 bases between. The length of the CDR3 is 13 residues. Germline V gives CDR1 SGHRS, CDR2 YFSETQ. The CDR3 DNA reads as TGCGCCAGCAGAGAAGAGTCCAATTCACCCCTCCACTTT. Encoded protein: CASREESNSPLHF.

The V gene is TRBV7-8, the J gene TRBJ1-1; D possibly corresponds to TRBD1 (6 bases). V lost 5 bases and J lost 1, with 14 bases in between. The CDR3 sequence is 15 residues long. Looked up from germline, CDR1 is SGHVS and CDR2 is FQNEAQ. The CDR3 spells CASSNRDTKNTEAFF. The CDR3 nucleotides are TGTGCCAGCAGCAACCGGGACACCAAGAACACTGAAGCTTTCTTT.

The J gene is TRBJ2-7, the V gene TRBV6-4; 11 bases line up with TRBD1. The CDR3 has 14 residues. V lost 4 bases to trimming and J lost 3 bases; unmatched junction nucleotides: 2. CDR1 and CDR2 from the germline V gene are MRHNA and SNTAGT. The CDR3 reads CASSVGTGGYEQYF. The CDR3 coding sequence is TGTGCCAGCAGTGTCGGGACAGGGGGCTACGAGCAGTACTTC.

The V and J genes are TRBV18 and TRBJ2-6, with a possible D match to TRBD2 (5 bases). Trimming took off 1 base at V and 0 bases at J, with 7 bases between the two ends. The CDR3 runs 16 residues. Germline loops: CDR1 KGHSH, CDR2 LQKENI. In DNA, the CDR3 is TGTGCCAGCTCACCACTAGGGAGCTCTGGGGCCAACGTCCTGACTTTC. It translates to CASSPLGSSGANVLTF.

This sequence joins TRBV15 and TRBJ2-3, with 12 nucleotides matching TRBD1. This CDR3 comprises 15 residues. Unmatched junction bases numbered 6, after V lost 6 bases and J lost 5 bases. CDR1 and CDR2 from the germline V gene are LNHNV and YYDKDF (reference sequence). This CDR3 reads CATRKGQGAGDTQYF. DNA for the CDR3: TGTGCCACCAGAAAGGGACAGGGGGCAGGAGATACGCAGTATTTT.

The V and J genes are TRBV6-5 and TRBJ2-2, with D possibly being TRBD1 (5 bases). CDR1 and CDR2 from the germline V gene are MNHEY and SVGAGI. The CDR3 covers 16 residues. Deletions cut 2 bases from V and 1 base from J, with 11 bases between. The chain's CDR3 is CASSYVRGQNTGELFF. CDR3 coding DNA: TGTGCCAGCAGTTACGTTAGGGGCCAGAACACCGGGGAGCTGTTTTTT.

The V call is TRBV6-6, the J call TRBJ2-7; 9 positions match TRBD1. This CDR3 is 16 amino acids long. With 2 bases clipped from V and 0 bases from J, the junction kept 5 bases outside the gene matches. Germline loops: CDR1 MNHNY, CDR2 SVGAGI (reference sequence). In DNA, the CDR3 is TGTGCCAGCAGTTACCCTAGGGACAGGGCCTCCTACGAGCAGTACTTC. Translating gives CASSYPRDRASYEQYF.

This clone came up once. This chain links TRBV11-2 with TRBJ2-4, with 13 bases matching TRBD2. The germline CDR1 and CDR2 sequences are SGHAT and FQNNGV. The CDR3 spans 17 residues. The V segment lost 4 bases and the J segment 4 bases; nucleotides outside the gene matches: 7. The CDR3 is CASSSRPGLAGKNIQYF. As DNA, the CDR3 is TGTGCCAGCAGCTCGCGACCGGGACTAGCGGGGAAAAACATTCAGTACTTC. Drawing the rest from reference TRBV11-2 and TRBJ2-4, the complete variable domain is EAGVAQSPRYKIIEKRQSVAFWCNPISGHATLYWYQQILGQGPKLLIQFQNNGVVDDSQLPKDRFSAERLKGVDSTLKIQPAKLEDSAVYLCASSSRPGLAGKNIQYFGAGTRLSVL.

This clone was counted a single time. V gene TRBV6-5 combines with J gene TRBJ2-7; 7 bases line up with TRBD1. CDR3 length: 15 residues. Germline CDR1 MNHEY, CDR2 SVGAGI. Germline trimming cut 6 bases from V and 3 bases from J; bases unmatched to any gene: 11. The CDR3 DNA is TGTGCCAGCAGGGATTTTGACAGGGTCTTCTACGAGCAGTACTTC. Its translation: CASRDFDRVFYEQYF.

This chain joins TRBV27 and TRBJ2-1; D perhaps matches TRBD2 (6 bases). CDR3 size: 14 residues. The V gene lost 1 base and the J gene lost 9 bases, with 13 bases spanning the gap. The germline gives CDR1 MNHEY, CDR2 SMNVEV (reference sequence). The CDR3 here is CASSLLRGRGEQFF. The CDR3 DNA follows: TGTGCCAGCAGTTTATTGCGGGGAAGGGGTGAGCAGTTCTTC.

V and J are TRBV15 and TRBJ2-3; D uncertain. Germline V gene sequence: CDR1 LNHNV, CDR2 YYDKDF (reference sequence). Trimming cost V 0 bases and J 5 bases, with 9 bases left between them. CDR3 length: 14 residues. CDR3 residues: CATSRDPIQDTQYF. As DNA, the CDR3 is TGTGCCACCAGCAGAGATCCTATCCAAGATACGCAGTATTTT.

The rearrangement links TRBV6-6 to TRBJ2-4; D might be TRBD2 (6 bases). V was shortened by 5 bases and J by 0 bases, with 14 bases between the two germline ends. CDR1 is MNHNY, CDR2 SVGAGI, per germline (reference sequence). This CDR3 is built from 16 residues. The CDR3 loop is CASSPSGDLAKNIQYF. CDR3 nucleotides: TGTGCCAGCAGTCCCTCGGGGGACTTAGCCAAAAACATTCAGTACTTC.

V gene TRBV28 combines with J gene TRBJ2-5, with 10 bases fitting TRBD2. The V segment lost 5 bases and the J segment 4 bases; nucleotides outside the gene matches: 4. The CDR3 consists of 14 residues. Germline V gene lookup returns CDR1 MDHEN and CDR2 SYDVKM. CDR3 protein: CASSAWTSGETQYF. In nucleotides, the CDR3 is TGTGCCAGCAGTGCCTGGACTAGCGGAGAGACCCAGTACTTC.

This chain uses TRBV28 with TRBJ2-1; perhaps TRBD2 as D (6 bases). The CDR3 totals 15 residues. CDR1 and CDR2 (germline): MDHEN, SYDVKM. V lost 5 bases and J 0 bases, leaving 11 bases between the germline ends. CDR3 coding DNA: TGTGCCAGCAGTCTCCGGGAGACCTCCTACAATGAGCAGTTCTTC. It encodes CASSLRETSYNEQFF.

A remark on this clone: The junction shows a germline mismatch at one end, possibly a read error. The chain combines TRBV7-9 with TRBJ2-7; TRBD1 matches 8 bases. This CDR3 spans 10 amino acids. Germline lookup yields CDR1 SEHNR and CDR2 FQNEAQ (reference sequence). CDR3 in amino acids: CASAGTGRHF. The DNA of the CDR3 is TGTGCCAGCGCCGGGACAGGACGACACTTC.

This chain uses TRBV4-1 with TRBJ1-5, with TRBD1 matching over 7 bases. J gave up 3 bases and V 1 base, and 6 bases lay outside the gene matches. This CDR3 region has 16 residues. Germline lookup yields CDR1 MGHRA and CDR2 YSYEKL. In DNA, the CDR3 is TGCGCCAGCAGCCAAGGAGACAGGGTAGTCAATCAGCCCCAGCATTTT. It translates to CASSQGDRVVNQPQHF.

The V call is TRBV9, the J call TRBJ1-6; D is possibly TRBD1 (5 bases). The CDR3 totals 17 residues. Trimming stripped 4 bases from V and 7 bases from J, with 21 bases between. Germline CDR1 is SGDLS and CDR2 is YYNGEE. CDR3 sequence (DNA): TGTGCCAGCAGCTCAAAGGAGGGCCAGGGCGGAAATTCACCCCTCCACTTT. This encodes CASSSKEGQGGNSPLHF. Full variable domain (missing parts from reference TRBV9 and TRBJ1-6): DSGVTQTPKHLITATGQRVTLRCSPRSGDLSVYWYQQSLDQGLQFLIQYYNGEERAKGNILERFSAQQFPDLHSELNLSSLELGDSALYFCASSSKEGQGGNSPLHFGNGTRLTVT.

The V call is TRBV6-1, the J call TRBJ1-1; D uncertain. The CDR3 length is 11 residues. Germline CDR1 MNHNS, CDR2 SASEGT. Trimming took off 3 bases at V and 7 bases at J, with 6 bases between the two ends. The CDR3 DNA reads TGTGCCAGCAGTGATGGGCGTGAAGCTTTCTTT. It specifies CASSDGREAFF.